One sample yielded the 20 T cell receptor beta chains listed below, sequenced in a study of blood T cells in healthy people across ages. A sample-barcoded 5' primer and a J-beta primer mix were used in a second PCR of roughly 7 to 11 cycles. TCRdb redid the calling of the 5' RACE reads with MiXCR, one entry per CDR3 protein. Of 950,000 to 1,200,000 distinct CDR3 sequences listed, roughly two fifths are singletons. Sample: blood. The origin of the receptors is a young man in good health.

The J gene is TRBJ2-7, the V gene TRBV10-3; D is undetermined. Trimming left V 2 bases short and J 7 bases short, with 12 bases between. Germline loops: CDR1 ENHRY, CDR2 SYGVKD. The CDR3 loop spans 13 amino acids. The CDR3 region is CAISEMVGNEQYF. CDR3 DNA: TGTGCCATCAGTGAGATGGTGGGGAATGAGCAGTACTTC.

The V call is TRBV7-2, the J call TRBJ1-1; 9 nucleotides match TRBD1. Germline V gene lookup returns CDR1 SGHTA and CDR2 FQGNSA. The ends lost 3 bases at V and 8 bases at J; junction bases unmatched: 4. The CDR3 loop spans 13 amino acids. The CDR3 DNA sequence: TGTGCCAGCAGCTTTAACAGGGGGCGCGAAGCTTTCTTT. It encodes CASSFNRGREAFF.

The J gene is TRBJ2-7, the V gene TRBV5-8; 9 positions match TRBD1. The J call is in doubt because the DNA end fits TRBJ2-5 better. The CDR3 length is 15 residues. CDR1 is SGHTS and CDR2 is YDEGEE in the germline V gene. This CDR3 is CASSYPGTGYETQYF. In DNA, the CDR3 is TGTGCCAGCAGCTACCCCGGGACAGGGTACGAGACCCAGTACTTC.

This chain joins TRBV15 and TRBJ1-4; unclear D gene. Germline V gives CDR1 LNHNV, CDR2 YYDKDF (reference sequence). The V gene lost 7 bases and the J gene lost 4 bases, with 10 bases spanning the gap. CDR3 length: 13 residues. The CDR3 region has the DNA TGTGCCACCATATCAGAGGATAATGAAAAACTGTTTTTT. Translation gives CATISEDNEKLFF.

This clonotype was observed many times. The chain recombines TRBV6-6 with TRBJ2-1; D may be TRBD2 (6 bases). The J call may be wrong; the DNA end is better matched by TRBJ2-7. The CDR3 sequence is 15 residues long. Germline values: CDR1 MNHNY, CDR2 SVGAGI (reference sequence). The CDR3 DNA sequence: TGTGCCAGCAGTTACATGGCGGGATCCTACAATGAGCAGTACTTC. Amino acids: CASSYMAGSYNEQYF.

In this sample, this clonotype turned up a few times. The chain has TRBV6-6 and TRBJ2-5, with 11 bases fitting TRBD1. The V gene's germline CDR1 is MNHNY and CDR2 SVGAGI (reference sequence). The length of the CDR3 is 15 residues. J lost 11 bases, V lost 2 bases, and 10 bases had no gene match. The CDR3, as DNA: TGTGCCAGCAGTTACCGGGACAGGGGGTACAATGAGCAGTACTTC. This translates into CASSYRDRGYNEQYF.

The chain joins TRBV12-3 or TRBV12-4 to TRBJ2-3; no clear D. Trimming stripped 6 bases from V and 6 bases from J, with 10 bases between. The CDR3 is made up of 12 amino acids. Here the CDR3 DNA reads TGTGCCAGCAGCTCAGGTTTCGATACGCAGTATTTT. This sequence encodes CASSSGFDTQYF.

The genes are TRBV4-3 and TRBJ1-2; 8 bases agree with TRBD1. The CDR3 has 13 residues. From germline, CDR1 is LGHNA and CDR2 YSLEER. Unmatched junction bases numbered 5, after V lost 3 bases and J lost 8 bases. CDR3 nucleotide sequence: TGCGCCAGCAGCCAGGAGACAGGGGCCGGCTACACCTTC. This sequence encodes CASSQETGAGYTF.

A few counts support this clonotype. The rearrangement links TRBV3-1 to TRBJ1-2; D ambiguous. From germline, CDR1 is LGHDT and CDR2 YNNKEL (reference sequence). Between the trimmed V and J ends, which lost 5 bases and 8 bases, there was a span of 9 bases. The length of the CDR3 is 11 residues. In nucleotides, the CDR3 is TGTGCCAGCAGCGACTGGACCGGCTACACCTTC. Amino acids: CASSDWTGYTF.

The chain links TRBV2 to TRBJ2-7; D possibly corresponds to TRBD2 (6 bases). There are 15 residues in the CDR3. Trimming removed 2 bases from V and 7 bases from J, with 18 bases in between. Germline values: CDR1 SNHLY, CDR2 FYNNEI. The CDR3 spells CASSERLDRGNEQYF. The CDR3 DNA follows: TGTGCCAGCAGTGAAAGACTAGACAGAGGCAATGAGCAGTACTTC.

A single count supports this clonotype. The CDR3, as DNA: TGCAGCCCATCGACAGGGCCTATGCTCGAGTTCTTC. It yields the protein CSPSTGPMLEFF. The J gene is TRBJ2-1, the V gene TRBV29-1, with 7 bases identical to TRBD1. Per germline, CDR1 SQVTM and CDR2 ANQGSEA. The junction had 15 bases not matched to a gene; V was cut back by 8 bases and J by 14 bases. This CDR3 region has 12 residues.

CDR3 loop: CASEVQGYSNQPQHF. In nucleotides, the CDR3 is TGTGCCAGCGAGGTCCAGGGGTATAGCAATCAGCCCCAGCATTTT. The chain recombines TRBV6-2 or TRBV6-3 with TRBJ1-5; D may be TRBD1 (6 bases). With 8 bases removed from V and 0 bases from J, the gap between germline ends came to 14 bases. The CDR3 is 15 residues long. Germline-derived CDR1 and CDR2 are MNHEY and SVGEGT.

The chain links TRBV27 to TRBJ2-1, with D tentatively TRBD1 (5 bases). Trimming shortened V by 2 bases and J by 2 bases, and 10 bases separated the two germline ends. The CDR3 sequence is 15 residues long. Germline V gene data show CDR1 as MNHEY and CDR2 as SMNVEV (reference sequence). CDR3 amino acids: CASSLGHPAYNEQFF. The CDR3 region has the DNA TGTGCCAGCAGTTTAGGACACCCAGCCTACAATGAGCAGTTCTTC.

The V gene is TRBV29-1, the J gene TRBJ1-1, with D hard to call. CDR1 is SQVTM, CDR2 ANQGSEA, per germline. Trimming took off 4 bases at V and 0 bases at J, with 9 bases between the two ends. This CDR3 has 13 amino acids. CDR3 coding DNA: TGCAGCGTTGTAAAGTCCCTGAACACTGAAGCTTTCTTT. Translation: CSVVKSLNTEAFF.

This clonotype turned up a few times. The chain uses TRBV20-1 and TRBJ1-2; D may be TRBD1 (5 bases). CDR1 is DFQATT, CDR2 SNEGSKA, per germline (reference sequence). Trimming removed 5 bases from V and 2 bases from J, with 12 bases in between. The CDR3 spans 13 residues. CDR3 DNA sequence: TGCAGTGCTGTGCTACAGGACAACTATGGCTACACCTTC. Amino acid sequence: CSAVLQDNYGYTF.

This clonotype was counted between two and nine times. Germline and junction disagree at one end, which may indicate a read error. The rearrangement uses TRBV4-3 and TRBJ1-6; D is ambiguous. CDR3 size: 15 residues. CDR1 and CDR2 from the germline V gene are LGHNA and YSLEER. CDR3 in amino acids: CASSQDSTYNSPPHF. The DNA for the CDR3 is TGCGCCAGCAGCCAAGACAGCACATATAATTCACCCCCCCACTTT.

This clonotype was observed many times. V usage is TRBV10-3 and J usage is TRBJ1-1, with D possibly matching TRBD1 (6 bases). Trimming pared 2 bases from V and 5 bases from J, leaving 12 bases between. This CDR3 spans 14 amino acids. CDR1 is ENHRY and CDR2 is SYGVKD in the germline V gene. The DNA of the CDR3 is TGTGCCATCAGTGAGGCAGGGGAAAGGACTGAAGCTTTCTTT. It codes for CAISEAGERTEAFF.

The rearrangement joins TRBV5-5 to TRBJ2-3; 8 nucleotides match TRBD2. V was clipped by 4 bases and J by 0 bases; unmatched bases: 7. The CDR3 runs 16 residues. Germline V CDR1 and CDR2: SGHKS, YYEKEE (reference sequence). CDR3 DNA sequence: TGTGCCAGCAGCGGGCGGGGGGTTTCTAGCACAGATACGCAGTATTTT. Translating it yields CASSGRGVSSTDTQYF.

V gene TRBV7-2 combines with J gene TRBJ2-1; D might be TRBD1 (5 bases). V was shortened by 0 bases and J by 10 bases, with 13 bases between the two germline ends. The CDR3 is 14 amino acids. Per germline, CDR1 SGHTA and CDR2 FQGNSA. CDR3 nucleotide sequence: TGTGCCAGCAGCTTAGCGGGGCTGCATCCGGAGCAGTTCTTC. Amino acids: CASSLAGLHPEQFF.

This clonotype was seen more than once but under ten times. The genes are TRBV28 and TRBJ2-5; TRBD1 is a possible D gene (6 bases). The CDR3 has 16 residues. Trimming stripped 7 bases from V and 3 bases from J, with 21 bases between. Germline V CDR1 and CDR2: MDHEN, SYDVKM. CDR3 in amino acids: CASNGDTSWGKETQYF. The CDR3 DNA sequence: TGTGCCAGCAACGGGGACACTAGTTGGGGGAAAGAGACCCAGTACTTC.